This passage covers 17 T cell receptor beta chains from one sample sequenced in a study of OX40 agonist ivuxolimab in advanced cancers. Data came from immunoSEQ multiplex PCR; TCRdb stores just in-frame clones and leaves some out. The repertoire has 65,000 to 75,000 clones, around 83% of them found once; the top ten carry around 2%. The source material was CD4+ or CD8+ T cells sorted from blood, sampled in a trial of the OX40 agonist ivuxolimab. The receptor source for this set is an adult with an advanced solid tumor such as melanoma, head and neck, liver or kidney cancer.

This clone was seen a few times. In the same sample, other DNA sequences code for this CDR3. The V gene is TRBV11-2, the J gene TRBJ1-1; D possibly corresponds to TRBD1 (6 bases). Germline V CDR1 and CDR2: SGHAT, FQNNGV. The CDR3 covers 14 residues. V gave up 5 bases and J gave up 8 bases, with 18 bases separating them. The DNA for the CDR3 is TGTGCCAGCAGCCCCCAGACAGGCCGCCACGAAGCTTTCTTT. It yields the protein CASSPQTGRHEAFF.

The chain employs TRBV5-8 and TRBJ2-5, with 13 nucleotides matching TRBD2. The germline V gene has CDR1 SGHTS and CDR2 YDEGEE. V lost 4 bases, J lost 2 bases, and 11 bases stayed unmatched. This CDR3 has 18 residues. CDR3 DNA: TGTGCCAGCAGCGCCGGACTAGCGGGGGCTCTTTCGCAAGAGACCCAGTACTTC. Translating it yields CASSAGLAGALSQETQYF.

This chain uses TRBV19 with TRBJ2-6, with D perhaps TRBD1 (5 bases). The germline V gene encodes CDR1 LNHDA and CDR2 SQIVND (reference sequence). V was cut by 4 bases and J by 0 bases, with 10 bases left in between. This CDR3 comprises 16 residues. This CDR3 reads CASSTRRVSGANVLTF. CDR3 nucleotides: TGTGCCAGTAGTACCCGCAGGGTCTCTGGGGCCAACGTCCTGACTTTC.

The rearrangement uses TRBV2 and TRBJ1-2, with TRBD1 identical over 9 bases. Germline-derived CDR1 and CDR2 are SNHLY and FYNNEI. The V gene end was trimmed by 3 bases and the J gene end by 2 bases; junction bases not matched to a gene: 4. The CDR3 has 15 amino acids. The CDR3 coding sequence is TGTGCCAGCAGTGATTCGACAGGGGGGAACTATGGCTACACCTTC. Translated: CASSDSTGGNYGYTF.

This clone turned up a few times. The V call is TRBV18, the J call TRBJ2-3, with 10 bases identical to TRBD1. The CDR3 spans 16 residues. V lost 4 bases to trimming and J lost 6 bases; unmatched junction nucleotides: 10. Per germline, CDR1 KGHSH and CDR2 LQKENI. CDR3 DNA sequence: TGTGCCAGCTCACTTGTGGAGGGGACAGGGGATGATACGCAGTATTTT. Encoded protein: CASSLVEGTGDDTQYF.

This chain uses TRBV5-4 with TRBJ1-2; 7 nucleotides agree with TRBD1. Germline V gene data show CDR1 as SGHNT and CDR2 as YYREEE (reference sequence). Germline trimming cut 4 bases from V and 3 bases from J; bases unmatched to any gene: 6. This CDR3 spans 14 amino acids. The CDR3: CASSPRQGDYGYTF. CDR3 DNA: TGTGCCAGCAGCCCCCGACAGGGAGACTATGGCTACACCTTC.

The gene calls are TRBV18 and TRBJ2-7; 8 bases fit TRBD1. The germline CDR1 and CDR2 sequences are KGHSH and LQKENI. The CDR3 extends over 14 amino acids. Germline trimming cut 6 bases from V and 2 bases from J; bases unmatched to any gene: 6. As DNA, the CDR3 is TGTGCCAGCTCCCAAGACAGGGGCGCCTACGAGCAGTACTTC. It codes for CASSQDRGAYEQYF.

This sequence joins TRBV5-4 and TRBJ1-4; D gene ambiguous. Trimming left V 4 bases short and J 2 bases short, with 6 bases between. The CDR3 runs to 13 residues. Looked up from germline, CDR1 is SGHNT and CDR2 is YYREEE (reference sequence). Written as DNA, the CDR3 is TGTGCCAGCAGCCAGGACACTAATGAAAAACTGTTTTTT. It is translated as CASSQDTNEKLFF.

This rearrangement joins TRBV30 to TRBJ2-2; 11 nucleotides align to TRBD2. The ends lost 1 base at V and 4 bases at J; junction bases unmatched: 5. This CDR3 has 16 residues. Germline CDR1 GTSNPN, CDR2 SVGIG (reference sequence). The CDR3: CAWSGRLAGRTGELFF. CDR3 DNA sequence: TGTGCCTGGAGTGGCCGACTAGCGGGGCGCACCGGGGAGCTGTTTTTT.

The chain recombines TRBV28 with TRBJ2-7, with D unresolved. The CDR3 runs 12 residues. CDR1 and CDR2 (germline): MDHEN, SYDVKM. V shed 4 bases and J shed 4 bases, with 8 bases lying between them. The CDR3 loop is CASSSMRYEQYF. The DNA for the CDR3 is TGTGCCAGCAGTTCGATGCGTTACGAGCAGTACTTC.

This clone was seen once. The rearrangement links TRBV5-6 to TRBJ2-7; TRBD2 might be the D (7 bases). Trimming left V 4 bases short and J 8 bases short, with 19 bases between. This CDR3 is built from 14 residues. Germline lookup yields CDR1 SGHDT and CDR2 YYEEEE. CDR3 sequence reads: CASSLREAGAQQYF. CDR3 nucleotides: TGTGCCAGCAGCCTCCGGGAGGCAGGGGCCCAGCAGTACTTC.

The V call is TRBV5-1, the J call TRBJ1-3; weak D call: TRBD1 (5 bases). Germline V gene data show CDR1 as SGHRS and CDR2 as YFSETQ. V was shortened by 2 bases and J by 0 bases, with 15 bases between the two germline ends. The CDR3 runs to 17 residues. The CDR3 nucleotides read TGCGCCAGCAGCTTTAGGACACTATCAAGCTCTGGAAACACCATATATTTT. The encoded protein is CASSFRTLSSSGNTIYF.

J is TRBJ2-7 and V is TRBV27; 7 nucleotides line up with TRBD1. Trimming cost V 8 bases and J 6 bases; bases outside gene matches: 13. CDR3 length: 14 residues. CDR1 and CDR2 from the germline V gene are MNHEY and SMNVEV (reference sequence). CDR3 sequence (DNA): TGTGCCAGCCGCAAAAACGACAGGGTAGGCGAGCAGTACTTC. Its translation: CASRKNDRVGEQYF.

The CDR3 sequence is CASSGIDRLNTEAFF. For the CDR3, the DNA is TGTGCCAGTAGTGGCATCGACAGGTTGAACACTGAAGCTTTCTTT. The V and J genes are TRBV19 and TRBJ1-1; TRBD1 might be the D (6 bases). The ends were cut back, 5 bases at V and 0 bases at J, with 13 bases in the middle. Germline V gene sequence: CDR1 LNHDA, CDR2 SQIVND (reference sequence). The CDR3 has 15 amino acids.

This clone was detected many times. This chain uses TRBV2 with TRBJ2-7; D uncertain. Germline V gene sequence: CDR1 SNHLY, CDR2 FYNNEI. Between the trimmed V and J ends, which lost 10 bases and 5 bases, there was a span of 18 bases. The CDR3 contains 13 residues. The CDR3 DNA reads as TGTGCCACACAAGCACGTTACCTTGACGAGCAGTACTTC. This codes for CATQARYLDEQYF.

The V call is TRBV7-3, the J call TRBJ1-2; a possible D gene is TRBD1 (5 bases). V dropped 0 bases and J dropped 5 bases, with 13 bases sitting between them. This CDR3 has 15 residues. Germline lookup yields CDR1 SGHTA and CDR2 FQGTGA. CDR3: CASSLTGEGFYGYTF. Written as DNA, the CDR3 is TGTGCCAGCAGCTTAACAGGGGAAGGATTTTATGGCTACACCTTC.

Here the CDR3 reads CASSPPGLTKNIQYF. As DNA, the CDR3 is TGTGCCAGCTCACCACCCGGGTTAACCAAAAACATTCAGTACTTC. The chain combines TRBV18 with TRBJ2-4; D is ambiguous. Germline CDR1 and CDR2: KGHSH and LQKENI. This CDR3 has 15 residues. V was pared by 0 bases and J by 2 bases, with 8 bases between.